One and the same sample provided the 26 T cell receptor beta chains below, sequenced in a study of metastatic and nonmetastatic thyroid tumors. Thyroid surgery took place with no prior treatment in any patient. TCRdb re-called the PCR reads through MiXCR. The sample holds some 21,000 clones, about a tenth seen once. Sequenced input: blood. All receptors come from a female donor with papillary thyroid cancer or a benign thyroid nodule (not recorded which). Some clones in this sample may be carry-over from other donors' samples.

V and J are TRBV6-1 and TRBJ2-6; D is undetermined. The germline V gene has CDR1 MNHNS and CDR2 SASEGT. The CDR3 is made up of 13 amino acids. V was shortened by 5 bases and J by 0 bases, with 2 bases between the two germline ends. CDR3 residues: CASSSSGANVLTF. The CDR3 region has the DNA TGTGCCAGCAGTAGCTCTGGGGCCAACGTCCTGACTTTC.

This clone was picked up many times. The rearrangement uses TRBV30 and TRBJ1-5; tentatively, D is TRBD1 (5 bases). The CDR3 covers 15 residues. V lost 2 bases to trimming and J lost 2 bases, with 13 bases between them. In germline, CDR1 is GTSNPN, CDR2 SVGIG (reference sequence). Written as DNA, the CDR3 is TGTGCCTGGAGTTTAGGGACCTTGGGCAATCAGCCCCAGCATTTT. Translation gives CAWSLGTLGNQPQHF.

This clone was counted ten times or more. The V and J genes are TRBV27 and TRBJ1-1; D is unresolved. V lost 7 bases and J 2 bases, leaving 14 bases between the germline ends. There are 14 residues in the CDR3. Germline values: CDR1 MNHEY, CDR2 SMNVEV (reference sequence). Here the CDR3 DNA reads TGTGCCAGCATGGACCGGGTTTTCAACACTGAAGCTTTCTTT. Translation gives CASMDRVFNTEAFF.

This clone was counted ten times or more. V usage is TRBV5-1 and J usage is TRBJ2-2; D gene unclear. The CDR3 sequence is 11 residues long. The ends were cut back, 4 bases at V and 6 bases at J, with 4 bases in the middle. Germline CDR1 and CDR2: SGHRS and YFSETQ. For the CDR3, the DNA is TGCGCCAGCAGCCTACCCGGGGAGCTGTTTTTT. Its protein is CASSLPGELFF.

This clone was picked up many times. This chain connects TRBV28 to TRBJ1-1; tentative D call: TRBD1 (6 bases). There are 15 residues in the CDR3. Per the germline V gene, CDR1 is MDHEN and CDR2 is SYDVKM. V gave up 0 bases and J gave up 1 base, with 9 bases separating them. Here the CDR3 reads CASSLWGHRNTEAFF. DNA of the CDR3: TGTGCCAGCAGTTTATGGGGACACCGGAACACTGAAGCTTTCTTT.

J is TRBJ1-6 and V is TRBV9, with 7 positions matching TRBD1. V lost 9 bases and J lost 5; bases outside the gene matches: 2. The length of the CDR3 is 12 residues. The germline V gene has CDR1 SGDLS and CDR2 YYNGEE. The CDR3 loop reads CATGTDNSPLHF. The CDR3 bases are TGTGCCACCGGGACAGATAATTCACCCCTCCACTTT.

The rearrangement links TRBV27 to TRBJ2-5; TRBD1 matches 7 bases. The CDR3 has 14 residues. Germline V lookup: CDR1 MNHEY, CDR2 SMNVEV (reference sequence). Unmatched junction bases numbered 7, after V lost 4 bases and J lost 5 bases. The CDR3 DNA sequence: TGTGCCAGCAGTTCGACAGGGTGTGCCGAGACCCAGTACTTC. Its protein is CASSSTGCAETQYF.

This clone was counted many times. The chain recombines TRBV12-3 or TRBV12-4 with TRBJ2-3, with 14 bases lining up with TRBD2. The trim removed 4 bases at V and 5 bases at J, leaving 5 bases unmatched. The CDR3 is 16 residues long. The CDR3 sequence: CASSSGLAGAIDTQYF. The CDR3 coding sequence is TGTGCCAGCAGTTCGGGACTAGCGGGAGCTATAGATACGCAGTATTTT.

There are many counts of this clone. This chain connects TRBV7-3 to TRBJ1-5; a weak D match, TRBD1 (5 bases). V gave up 9 bases and J gave up 7 bases, with 19 bases separating them. Germline V gene sequence: CDR1 SGHTA, CDR2 FQGTGA. There are 14 residues in the CDR3. The CDR3 sequence: CASPGRRLRQPQHF. Written as DNA, the CDR3 is TGTGCCAGTCCGGGACGGCGGTTGAGGCAGCCCCAGCATTTT.

This clone was seen ten or more times. The V and J genes are TRBV7-3 and TRBJ2-1, with D perhaps TRBD1 (5 bases). From germline, CDR1 is SGHTA and CDR2 FQGTGA. The CDR3 is 14 residues long. Deletions cut 0 bases from V and 6 bases from J, with 9 bases between. The CDR3 region is CASSLTTESNEQFF. The CDR3 nucleotides read TGTGCCAGCAGCTTAACGACAGAGAGCAATGAGCAGTTCTTC.

This clone occurred many times. The chain is built from TRBV12-3 or TRBV12-4 and TRBJ2-2; either TRBD1 or TRBD2 may supply D (5 bases each). The CDR3 extends over 12 amino acids. V lost 6 bases, J lost 6 bases, and 8 bases lay in between. The CDR3 sequence is CASRPGPGELFF. As DNA, the CDR3 is TGTGCCAGCAGGCCGGGACCCGGGGAGCTGTTTTTT.

This clone was detected ten times or more. The chain links TRBV7-2 to TRBJ2-1, with TRBD2 matching 7 bases. The CDR3 extends over 15 amino acids. The V gene end was trimmed by 8 bases and the J gene end by 1 base; junction bases not matched to a gene: 8. Germline CDR1 and CDR2: SGHTA and FQGNSA. CDR3 bases: TGTGCCAGCCTCCCGAGGGGAGGGTCCTACAATGAGCAGTTCTTC. It specifies CASLPRGGSYNEQFF.

This clone was counted many times. Other DNA sequences of this sample code for an identical CDR3. This chain joins TRBV9 and TRBJ1-1; tentatively, D is TRBD1 (6 bases). The V gene lost 0 bases and the J gene lost 1 base, with 7 bases spanning the gap. The CDR3 runs to 14 residues. In germline, CDR1 is SGDLS, CDR2 YYNGEE. This CDR3 reads CASSVETGNTEAFF. Written as DNA, the CDR3 is TGTGCCAGCAGCGTAGAGACAGGGAACACTGAAGCTTTCTTT.

This clone was observed at least ten times. This sequence joins TRBV29-1 and TRBJ1-1; no definite D call. V lost 3 bases and J 6 bases, leaving 8 bases between the germline ends. CDR1 SQVTM and CDR2 ANQGSEA come from the germline V gene. This CDR3 region has 11 residues. The CDR3 is CSVDIAAEAFF. The CDR3 DNA is TGCAGCGTTGATATCGCGGCTGAAGCTTTCTTT.

Worth noting for this clone: The junction shows a germline mismatch at one end, possibly a read error. V usage is TRBV6-1 and J usage is TRBJ2-4; D not resolved. Germline V CDR1 and CDR2: MNHNS, SASEGT. The CDR3 covers 18 residues. CDR3 DNA sequence: TGTGCCAGCAGTGAAAGTAGGCAGACTCCCTTAGCCAAAAACATTCATTACTTC. Protein sequence: CASSESRQTPLAKNIHYF.

V gene TRBV2 combines with J gene TRBJ2-5; D remains unclear. Germline lookup yields CDR1 SNHLY and CDR2 FYNNEI. This CDR3 comprises 13 residues. V was pared by 6 bases and J by 5 bases, with 13 bases between. CDR3 nucleotides: TGTGCCAGCAGGACGGTTCCCGGGGAGACCCAGTACTTC. Encoded protein: CASRTVPGETQYF.

This clone appeared many times. The V gene is TRBV7-6, the J gene TRBJ2-1; perhaps D is TRBD1 or TRBD2 (5 bases each). From germline, CDR1 is SGHVS and CDR2 FNYEAQ. This CDR3 has 15 residues. The V end lost 1 base, the J end lost 6 bases, and 13 bases lay between the germline ends. CDR3 in DNA: TGTGCCAGCAGCTTAGTCAGGGACGCAATCAATGAGCAGTTCTTC. It codes for CASSLVRDAINEQFF.

This clone was found many times. The CDR3 sequence is CASSDYRGVGSGANVLTF. For the CDR3, the DNA is TGTGCCAGCAGTGATTACAGGGGAGTCGGCTCTGGGGCCAACGTCCTGACTTTC. This rearrangement joins TRBV12-3 or TRBV12-4 to TRBJ2-6; 7 positions match TRBD1. The trim removed 5 bases at V and 0 bases at J, leaving 10 bases unmatched. CDR3 length equals 18 residues.

The chain links TRBV11-2 to TRBJ2-5, with a tentative D call TRBD1 (6 bases). The CDR3 spans 15 residues. Germline V gene sequence: CDR1 SGHAT, CDR2 FQNNGV. The V gene lost 5 bases and the J gene lost 7 bases, with 20 bases spanning the gap. CDR3 coding DNA: TGTGCCAGCAGCGCGAACAGGGCGGTTCGCGGGACCCAGTACTTC. Amino acids: CASSANRAVRGTQYF.

For this clone: A read error may be the cause here, since a much bigger clone is one base away. Within the sample, other DNA sequences also encode this same CDR3. The chain carries TRBV5-1 and TRBJ2-1; possible D gene TRBD1, 6 bases. The CDR3 is made up of 14 amino acids. V was shortened by 10 bases and J by 7 bases, with 21 bases between the two germline ends. Looked up from germline, CDR1 is SGHRS and CDR2 is YFSETQ. The CDR3 DNA is TGCGCCGGAAGCGCCCAACCCAGGGGTAATGAGCAGTTCTTC. This translates into CAGSAQPRGNEQFF.

Note on this clone: A read error is possible here, since a much larger clone lies one base away. The rearrangement links TRBV11-2 to TRBJ2-1, with D possibly being TRBD1 or TRBD2 (5 bases each). V was shortened by 5 bases and J by 7 bases, with 21 bases between the two germline ends. The CDR3 totals 16 residues. Germline lookup yields CDR1 SGHAT and CDR2 FQNNGV. CDR3 coding DNA: TGTGCCAGCAGCCCAGACGGGACCATCTTCGCGAATGAGCAGTTCTTC. It is translated as CASSPDGTIFANEQFF.

This clone was counted many times. The gene calls are TRBV4-2 and TRBJ2-1; 9 nucleotides match TRBD2. J gave up 4 bases and V 5 bases, and 6 bases lay outside the gene matches. Germline V gene data show CDR1 as LGHNA and CDR2 as YNFKEQ. The CDR3 is made up of 15 amino acids. CDR3 in amino acids: CASSFSGSSYNEQFF. DNA for the CDR3: TGTGCCAGCAGCTTTAGCGGGAGTTCGTACAATGAGCAGTTCTTC.

This clone occurred a few times. This CDR3 is CASSAGPYNSPLHF. CDR3 DNA sequence: TGTGCCAGCAGTGCAGGTCCGTATAATTCACCCCTCCACTTT. The J gene is TRBJ1-6, the V gene TRBV6-1, with D unclear. CDR3 size: 14 residues. Germline lookup yields CDR1 MNHNS and CDR2 SASEGT. Trimming stripped 4 bases from V and 4 bases from J, with 8 bases between.

The sample holds many counts of this clone. The CDR3 nucleotides read TGCAGTGCTCCCCGGGAACGCGGCGGAAAGCAGTTCTTC. Translated, it gives CSAPRERGGKQFF. The gene calls are TRBV20-1 and TRBJ2-1, with D perhaps TRBD2 (5 bases). Germline V gene sequence: CDR1 DFQATT, CDR2 SNEGSKA (reference sequence). The V gene lost 5 bases and the J gene lost 11 bases, with 19 bases spanning the gap. The CDR3 is 13 residues long.

This clone was seen a few times. The V call is TRBV6-6, the J call TRBJ1-5, with D possibly matching TRBD1 (5 bases). Germline assignment: CDR1 MNHNY and CDR2 SVGAGI (reference sequence). The CDR3 is made up of 14 amino acids. V was clipped by 2 bases and J by 4 bases, with 9 bases between them. CDR3 region: CASSYGAGNQPQHF. CDR3 nucleotides: TGTGCCAGCAGTTACGGGGCAGGGAATCAGCCCCAGCATTTT.

This clone came up many times. The chain uses TRBV5-1 and TRBJ1-3; D unclear. The CDR3 runs 15 residues. V was clipped by 0 bases and J by 2 bases, with 9 bases between them. Germline CDR1 and CDR2: SGHRS and YFSETQ. CDR3 nucleotide sequence: TGCGCCAGCAGCTTGGGGGCTTATACTGGAAACACCATATATTTT. Translating gives CASSLGAYTGNTIYF.